A single sample is the source of the 18 T cell receptor beta chains below, sequenced in a study of T cells after yellow fever vaccination. TCRdb reanalysed the 5' RACE reads using MiXCR and keeps one entry per CDR3 protein. The table shows just under 600,000 distinct CDR3 sequences, with approximately 12% occurring only once. The sample in question was PBMCs, obtained on the day of the yellow fever booster vaccination. Source of these receptors: a man under 40 who received the YFV17D yellow fever vaccine.

The chain has TRBV5-1 and TRBJ2-7; 12 bases align to TRBD1. There are 15 residues in the CDR3. The germline V gene encodes CDR1 SGHRS and CDR2 YFSETQ. J lost 5 bases, V lost 1 base, and 4 bases had no gene match. The CDR3 coding sequence is TGCGCCAGCAGCTTGTTGGGGACAGGGGGCGACGAGCAGTACTTC. Translating it yields CASSLLGTGGDEQYF.

This clonotype was seen a handful of times. J is TRBJ1-1 and V is TRBV6-1; tentative D call: TRBD1 (6 bases). The germline V gene encodes CDR1 MNHNS and CDR2 SASEGT. This CDR3 spans 14 amino acids. The V end lost 7 bases, the J end lost 4 bases, and 16 bases lay between the germline ends. CDR3 sequence reads: CASTRTDAGTEAFF. CDR3 DNA: TGTGCCAGCACCCGGACAGACGCGGGCACTGAAGCTTTCTTT.

The chain is built from TRBV3-1 and TRBJ2-1; D is uncertain. The CDR3 runs to 12 residues. The V gene lost 5 bases and the J gene lost 6 bases, with 8 bases spanning the gap. Germline V gene data show CDR1 as LGHDT and CDR2 as YNNKEL (reference sequence). The CDR3 sequence: CASSFSPNEQFF. The CDR3 nucleotides read TGTGCCAGCAGCTTCAGTCCCAATGAGCAGTTCTTC.

This clonotype was recorded a few times. V is TRBV5-6 and J is TRBJ2-3; perhaps TRBD2 as D (5 bases). V lost 2 bases and J 1 base, leaving 8 bases between the germline ends. This CDR3 has 14 amino acids. The germline gives CDR1 SGHDT, CDR2 YYEEEE. Here the CDR3 reads CASSFPRGTDTQYF. CDR3 bases: TGTGCCAGCAGCTTCCCGCGGGGCACAGATACGCAGTATTTT.

This clonotype came up a few times. The chain has TRBV7-8 and TRBJ2-7; tentative D call: TRBD2 (6 bases). The V gene lost 6 bases and the J gene lost 0 bases, with 12 bases spanning the gap. Germline loops: CDR1 SGHVS, CDR2 FQNEAQ. The CDR3 runs 14 residues. CDR3 nucleotide sequence: TGTGCCAGCAGAAGGGGAGGCCACTCCTACGAGCAGTACTTC. It encodes CASRRGGHSYEQYF.

This clonotype showed up just a few times. The chain couples TRBV4-2 to TRBJ1-2; perhaps TRBD1 as D (5 bases). V shed 6 bases and J shed 3 bases, with 14 bases lying between them. The CDR3 totals 14 residues. Per germline, CDR1 LGHNA and CDR2 YNFKEQ. The CDR3 DNA reads as TGTGCCAGCAGTACCGCGGGCAGGGACTATGGCTACACCTTC. This gives the protein CASSTAGRDYGYTF.

This clonotype was seen only a few times. This rearrangement joins TRBV3-1 to TRBJ2-5; the match to TRBD2 covers 9 bases. Germline CDR1 and CDR2: LGHDT and YNNKEL (reference sequence). This CDR3 contains 14 residues. J was trimmed by 5 bases and V by 8 bases; bases with no gene match: 9. The CDR3 loop reads CASELAGRDETQYF. CDR3 nucleotides: TGTGCCAGCGAACTAGCGGGTAGGGACGAGACCCAGTACTTC.

This clonotype was detected ten times or more. This sequence joins TRBV7-2 and TRBJ2-7, with unresolved D. Germline lookup yields CDR1 SGHTA and CDR2 FQGNSA. The CDR3 is 12 residues long. Trimming cost V 4 bases and J 5 bases, with 9 bases left between them. CDR3 in DNA: TGTGCCAGCAGCTCCAAGGCCCACGAGCAGTACTTC. This codes for CASSSKAHEQYF.

This clonotype was found a few times. V is TRBV5-6 and J is TRBJ1-1; TRBD1 is a possible D gene (6 bases). The CDR3 sequence is 13 residues long. Trimming removed 2 bases at V and 7 bases at J, with 12 bases between. Germline CDR1 and CDR2: SGHDT and YYEEEE. CDR3 amino acids: CASSFYRAGEAFF. The CDR3 DNA follows: TGTGCCAGCAGCTTCTACAGGGCCGGTGAAGCTTTCTTT.

The rearrangement uses TRBV6-2 or TRBV6-3 and TRBJ2-5; 7 bases are shared with TRBD1. Germline CDR1 MNHEY, CDR2 SVGEGT. This CDR3 comprises 13 residues. Germline trimming cut 10 bases from V and 4 bases from J; bases unmatched to any gene: 9. CDR3 DNA sequence: TGTGCCACCGTGGAAACAGGGGTAGAGACCCAGTACTTC. Translation gives CATVETGVETQYF.

A few counts support this clonotype. The chain carries TRBV3-1 and TRBJ2-7; D not resolved. The CDR3 runs 14 residues. Trimming took 0 bases from V and 0 from J, leaving 6 bases between them. The germline CDR1 and CDR2 sequences are LGHDT and YNNKEL (reference sequence). In nucleotides, the CDR3 is TGTGCCAGCAGCCAAGATACGTCCTCCTACGAGCAGTACTTC. Protein: CASSQDTSSYEQYF.

This clonotype was observed a few times. The gene calls are TRBV7-8 and TRBJ2-3, with a possible D match to TRBD2 (7 bases). Trimming took off 6 bases at V and 4 bases at J, with 17 bases between the two ends. In germline, CDR1 is SGHVS, CDR2 FQNEAQ. The CDR3 spans 15 residues. The CDR3 is CASRAGGRGADTQYF. CDR3 coding DNA: TGTGCCAGCAGGGCCGGAGGGAGGGGGGCAGATACGCAGTATTTT.

This chain connects TRBV5-1 to TRBJ2-3; D might be TRBD1 or TRBD2, each matching 5 bases. Germline V gives CDR1 SGHRS, CDR2 YFSETQ. There are 14 residues in the CDR3. Trimming left V 3 bases short and J 0 bases short, with 8 bases between. The CDR3 region has the DNA TGCGCCAGCAGCTGGGACGGTAGCACAGATACGCAGTATTTT. Protein: CASSWDGSTDTQYF.

The chain carries TRBV5-6 and TRBJ2-3; 7 positions match TRBD1. The V gene end was trimmed by 4 bases and the J gene end by 2 bases; junction bases not matched to a gene: 10. The germline gives CDR1 SGHDT, CDR2 YYEEEE. CDR3 size: 16 residues. CDR3 nucleotides: TGTGCCAGCAGCGAAACGGGGACAGAATTCACAGATACGCAGTATTTT. Amino acids: CASSETGTEFTDTQYF. Using reference TRBV5-6 and TRBJ2-3 for the parts outside the CDR3, the full variable domain is DAGVTQSPTHLIKTRGQQVTLRCSPKSGHDTVSWYQQALGQGPQFIFQYYEEEERQRGNFPDRFSGHQFPNYSSELNVNALLLGDSALYLCASSETGTEFTDTQYFGPGTRLTVL.

This clonotype has a handful of counts. V usage is TRBV11-2 and J usage is TRBJ2-5; 8 bases are a match to TRBD1. V was pared by 5 bases and J by 2 bases, with 10 bases of the junction left unmatched. The germline CDR1 and CDR2 sequences are SGHAT and FQNNGV. This CDR3 comprises 16 residues. Here the CDR3 DNA reads TGTGCCAGCAGCCGAGTAACAGGGGGTAAACAAGAGACCCAGTACTTC. Translation gives CASSRVTGGKQETQYF.

The rearrangement uses TRBV20-1 and TRBJ2-1, with D tentatively TRBD2 (5 bases). V lost 0 bases and J lost 9, with 12 bases in between. Looked up from germline, CDR1 is DFQATT and CDR2 is SNEGSKA (reference sequence). The CDR3 contains 13 residues. CDR3 in amino acids: CSARDGVKIEQFF. The DNA of the CDR3 is TGCAGTGCTAGAGACGGGGTAAAGATTGAGCAGTTCTTC.

V is TRBV12-3 or TRBV12-4 and J is TRBJ2-5; 10 bases are shared with TRBD1. The CDR3 sequence is 15 residues long. The ends lost 7 bases at V and 4 bases at J; junction bases unmatched: 9. In nucleotides, the CDR3 is TGTGCCAGCACCCGGGGACAGGGGTATGGAGAGACCCAGTACTTC. Its translation is CASTRGQGYGETQYF.

This clonotype has more than one count but fewer than ten. The gene calls are TRBV12-3 or TRBV12-4 and TRBJ1-4, with 8 bases identical to TRBD1. The CDR3 has 15 amino acids. After removal of 1 base from V and 8 bases from J, the junction contained 6 bases not matched to a gene. The DNA of the CDR3 is TGTGCCAGCAGTTTAGAGGACAGGGAGCGAGAAAAACTGTTTTTT. Its protein product is CASSLEDREREKLFF.